Each of the 27 T cell receptor beta chains below was sequenced from the same sample in a study of T cells in Graves' hyperthyroidism and ophthalmopathy. RNA transcripts served as the template for amplifying TCR beta CDR3 regions. First-round RT-PCR of the TCR CDR3 relied on the HTBI primer set. One entry per CDR3 protein results from TCRdb running MiXCR on the multiplex PCR reads. The sample shows under 350,000 distinct CDR3 sequences, 25% to 30% of them seen only once. The specimen sequenced was blood. Every receptor here comes from a man between 40 and 49 years old with Graves' hyperthyroidism that later progressed to Graves' ophthalmopathy.

This clonotype was recorded many times. This chain uses TRBV4-1 with TRBJ2-7; 9 bases fit TRBD1. This CDR3 contains 16 residues. Trimming took 3 bases from V and 5 from J; bases not matched to a gene: 11. From germline, CDR1 is MGHRA and CDR2 YSYEKL. CDR3 coding DNA: TGCGCCAGCAGCCAGGAGCCGCACAGGGGGCCGAACGAGCAGTACTTC. Translating gives CASSQEPHRGPNEQYF.

This clonotype was seen at least ten times. The V call is TRBV4-1, the J call TRBJ1-1; 9 bases line up with TRBD1. The CDR3 sequence is 15 residues long. CDR1 is MGHRA, CDR2 YSYEKL, per germline. V was pared by 4 bases and J by 11 bases, with 14 bases of the junction left unmatched. The CDR3 sequence: CASSRGQGLYGRAFF. As DNA, the CDR3 is TGCGCCAGCAGCCGGGGACAGGGACTATATGGTCGGGCTTTCTTT.

The table lists this clonotype with many counts. The CDR3, as DNA: TGTGCCAGCAGCCAACAGAACTATGGCTACACCTTC. It encodes CASSQQNYGYTF. V is TRBV7-9 and J is TRBJ1-2; D remains ambiguous. Trimming shortened V by 5 bases and J by 2 bases, and 6 bases separated the two germline ends. In germline, CDR1 is SEHNR, CDR2 FQNEAQ (reference sequence). The CDR3 length is 12 residues.

This clonotype appeared a few times. This chain uses TRBV12-3 or TRBV12-4 with TRBJ2-2; 14 bases are shared with TRBD2. V shed 7 bases and J 4 bases; nucleotides not matched to a gene: 5. The CDR3 loop spans 16 amino acids. In DNA form, the CDR3 reads TGTGCCAGCAACCCGGGACTAGCGGGAGCCACCGGGGAGCTGTTTTTT. Translation gives CASNPGLAGATGELFF.

This clonotype was observed many times. The chain employs TRBV6-5 and TRBJ2-6; tentative D call: TRBD2 (5 bases). CDR1 MNHEY and CDR2 SVGAGI come from the germline V gene. Trimming took off 7 bases at V and 2 bases at J, with 6 bases between the two ends. This CDR3 spans 13 amino acids. The CDR3 sequence: CASTEAGANVLTF. CDR3 bases: TGTGCCAGCACGGAGGCTGGGGCCAACGTCCTGACTTTC.

The rearrangement joins TRBV20-1 to TRBJ1-1; possibly TRBD1 for D (5 bases). Germline V CDR1 and CDR2: DFQATT, SNEGSKA (reference sequence). This CDR3 contains 14 residues. Between the trimmed V and J ends, which lost 1 base and 0 bases, there was a span of 9 bases. CDR3 amino acids: CSARVPGVNTEAFF. The CDR3 nucleotides read TGCAGTGCTAGAGTACCGGGGGTGAACACTGAAGCTTTCTTT.

This clonotype showed up many times. The chain combines TRBV19 with TRBJ1-5; possibly TRBD1 for D (5 bases). Germline V gene sequence: CDR1 LNHDA, CDR2 SQIVND (reference sequence). V shed 5 bases and J shed 11 bases, with 13 bases lying between them. The CDR3 extends over 12 amino acids. CDR3 sequence (DNA): TGTGCCAGTAGTTCAACGATGGGGGCCCAGCATTTT. This translates into CASSSTMGAQHF.

The chain has TRBV29-1 and TRBJ1-1, with 7 bases lining up with TRBD1. V was clipped by 6 bases and J by 2 bases; unmatched bases: 9. Germline V gives CDR1 SQVTM, CDR2 ANQGSEA. The CDR3 extends over 14 amino acids. The CDR3 DNA reads TGCAGCGTCGCTCAGGGACAGTCAAACACTGAAGCTTTCTTT. Its translation: CSVAQGQSNTEAFF.

There are many counts of this clonotype. The chain uses TRBV3-1 and TRBJ2-5, with 8 bases fitting TRBD2. Germline values: CDR1 LGHDT, CDR2 YNNKEL (reference sequence). V was clipped by 1 base and J by 4 bases; unmatched bases: 8. The CDR3 loop spans 16 amino acids. CDR3 coding DNA: TGTGCCAGCAGCCAAGTTCCGGGACTAGGGGCAGAGACCCAGTACTTC. Protein sequence: CASSQVPGLGAETQYF.

Many counts were recorded for this clonotype. The chain has TRBV24-1 and TRBJ2-1; possibly TRBD2 for D (8 bases). The CDR3 spans 17 residues. The V end was cut by 2 bases, the J end by 12 bases, with 25 bases between. Germline loops: CDR1 KGHDR, CDR2 SFDVKD. The CDR3 nucleotides read TGTGCCACCAGTGATTCCCGAGCGGGAGAAGGGGGCAAGGGGCAGTTCTTC. Residues: CATSDSRAGEGGKGQFF.

This clonotype has at least ten counts. The chain carries TRBV9 and TRBJ2-7, with a weak D call TRBD2 (7 bases). CDR3 size: 14 residues. The V and J ends lost 3 bases and 7 bases respectively, with 17 bases between them. The V gene's germline CDR1 is SGDLS and CDR2 YYNGEE. The CDR3 is CASSEASGRGEQYF. For the CDR3, the DNA is TGTGCCAGCAGCGAAGCTAGCGGAAGGGGGGAGCAGTACTTC.

Many counts were recorded for this clonotype. One base away lies a much larger clone, so this may be a sequencing read error. This chain joins TRBV19 and TRBJ1-1, with D possibly TRBD1 on 6 matching bases. V lost 7 bases and J lost 6, with 15 bases in between. Germline values: CDR1 LNHDA, CDR2 SQIVND (reference sequence). This CDR3 has 13 residues. This CDR3 is CASNTGLGAEAFF. Here the CDR3 DNA reads TGTGCCAGTAACACAGGGTTGGGCGCTGAAGCTTTCTTT.

This clonotype came up many times. The chain combines TRBV3-1 with TRBJ1-1; no clear D. Germline V gene sequence: CDR1 LGHDT, CDR2 YNNKEL (reference sequence). V shed 8 bases and J shed 2 bases, with 15 bases lying between them. This CDR3 has 14 residues. Here the CDR3 reads CASSSKVTNTEAFF. The CDR3 nucleotides are TGTGCCAGCTCAAGTAAAGTTACCAACACTGAAGCTTTCTTT.

This clonotype came up many times. The chain is built from TRBV4-1 and TRBJ2-7; D is undetermined. This CDR3 comprises 13 residues. V lost 4 bases and J 5 bases, leaving 12 bases between the germline ends. Looked up from germline, CDR1 is MGHRA and CDR2 is YSYEKL. CDR3 DNA sequence: TGCGCCAGCAGCCGGATCTCCCGGGACGAGCAGTACTTC. Residues: CASSRISRDEQYF.

The V and J genes are TRBV6-2 or TRBV6-3 and TRBJ2-7; the D is unclear. The CDR3 sequence is 12 residues long. V lost 7 bases to trimming and J lost 3 bases, with 10 bases between them. Germline assignment: CDR1 MNHEY and CDR2 SVGEGT. This CDR3 reads CASIGMGYEQYF. CDR3 DNA: TGTGCCAGCATTGGGATGGGCTACGAGCAGTACTTC.

The sample holds many counts of this clonotype. The chain uses TRBV12-3 or TRBV12-4 and TRBJ2-5, with TRBD2 as a possible D gene (6 bases). This CDR3 has 14 residues. The V end was cut by 3 bases, the J end by 1 base, with 9 bases between. This chain's CDR3 is CASSFRGTQETQYF. DNA of the CDR3: TGTGCCAGCAGTTTTCGGGGGACCCAAGAGACCCAGTACTTC.

This clonotype was seen many times. This chain connects TRBV7-8 to TRBJ2-7, with 7 bases lining up with TRBD2. Per the germline V gene, CDR1 is SGHVS and CDR2 is FQNEAQ. This CDR3 has 14 residues. The junction had 8 bases not matched to a gene; V was cut back by 5 bases and J by 4 bases. DNA for the CDR3: TGTGCCAGCAGCCCAGGAGGGAGGGATTACGAGCAGTACTTC. It is translated as CASSPGGRDYEQYF.

This clonotype was found a few times. The chain employs TRBV24-1 and TRBJ2-3; D remains ambiguous. CDR1 and CDR2 from the germline V gene are KGHDR and SFDVKD. Between the trimmed V and J ends, which lost 0 bases and 1 base, there was a span of 7 bases. The CDR3 has 15 amino acids. CDR3 protein: CATSDLKRGTDTQYF. CDR3 nucleotides: TGTGCCACCAGTGATTTGAAGCGAGGCACAGATACGCAGTATTTT.

This chain joins TRBV15 and TRBJ2-7, with D possibly matching TRBD2 (5 bases). Trimming took 2 bases from V and 5 from J, leaving 16 bases between them. This CDR3 region has 15 residues. From germline, CDR1 is LNHNV and CDR2 YYDKDF (reference sequence). CDR3 in amino acids: CATSRTVGSVDEQYF. Written as DNA, the CDR3 is TGTGCCACCAGCAGAACGGTGGGGAGCGTCGACGAGCAGTACTTC.

This chain uses TRBV7-2 with TRBJ2-4; D gene ambiguous. This CDR3 contains 13 residues. Deletions cut 3 bases from V and 6 bases from J, with 9 bases between. CDR1 and CDR2 from the germline V gene are SGHTA and FQGNSA. The CDR3 reads CASSFQLTNIQYF. The CDR3 DNA is TGTGCCAGCAGCTTTCAACTCACAAACATTCAGTACTTC.

Regarding this clonotype: The junction and the germline gene differ at one end; a read error may be behind it. The chain has TRBV6-1 and TRBJ2-5, with 7 bases that match TRBD1. The CDR3 length is 14 residues. Germline V gene lookup returns CDR1 MNHNS and CDR2 SASEGT. The CDR3 sequence: CASREGGAPETQYF. The CDR3 bases are TGTGCCAGCAGGGAAGGGGGCGCGCCGGAGACCCAGTACTTC.

This clonotype was counted ten times or more. The chain links TRBV7-9 to TRBJ1-5; D not resolved. The CDR3 loop spans 13 amino acids. Per germline, CDR1 SEHNR and CDR2 FQNEAQ (reference sequence). V was shortened by 6 bases and J by 6 bases, with 12 bases between the two germline ends. The CDR3 loop is CASRAEGAQPQHF. CDR3 sequence (DNA): TGTGCCAGCAGGGCGGAGGGAGCTCAGCCCCAGCATTTT.

This chain joins TRBV12-3 or TRBV12-4 and TRBJ2-7; no clear D. The V gene lost 2 bases and the J gene lost 9 bases, with 14 bases spanning the gap. CDR3 size: 13 residues. The CDR3 here is CASSLIQVQGQYF. The DNA of the CDR3 is TGTGCCAGCAGTTTAATCCAGGTGCAAGGGCAGTACTTC.

CDR3 DNA sequence: TGTGCCAGCAGCCAGGGAGGCAGGAACACCGGGGAGCTGTTTTTT. Residues: CASSQGGRNTGELFF. The chain joins TRBV7-9 to TRBJ2-2, with D tentatively TRBD2 (6 bases). V was pared by 5 bases and J by 1 base, with 11 bases between. Germline lookup yields CDR1 SEHNR and CDR2 FQNEAQ (reference sequence). The CDR3 covers 15 residues.

In this sample, this clonotype turned up once. The chain carries TRBV28 and TRBJ2-7, with TRBD2 matching over 8 bases. The V and J ends lost 10 bases and 5 bases, in that order; junction bases with no gene match: 10. CDR1 and CDR2 (germline): MDHEN, SYDVKM. This CDR3 comprises 13 residues. The CDR3 sequence is CAITGGMRNEQYF. The CDR3 DNA reads as TGTGCCATCACGGGGGGGATGAGGAACGAGCAGTACTTC.

The chain couples TRBV29-1 to TRBJ1-1; maybe TRBD1 (5 bases). This CDR3 has 12 residues. Germline CDR1 is SQVTM and CDR2 is ANQGSEA. Trimming removed 5 bases from V and 5 bases from J, with 12 bases in between. For the CDR3, the DNA is TGCAGCGTTCATCCTGGGGGGACTGAAGCTTTCTTT. It encodes CSVHPGGTEAFF.

This clonotype was seen ten or more times. The gene calls are TRBV4-2 and TRBJ1-2; no definite D call. Trimming took 3 bases from V and 0 from J, leaving 11 bases between them. The CDR3 has 15 amino acids. The germline gives CDR1 LGHNA, CDR2 YNFKEQ. The CDR3 DNA follows: TGTGCCAGCAGCCATCCTTTGACTACTAACTATGGCTACACCTTC. Translation gives CASSHPLTTNYGYTF.